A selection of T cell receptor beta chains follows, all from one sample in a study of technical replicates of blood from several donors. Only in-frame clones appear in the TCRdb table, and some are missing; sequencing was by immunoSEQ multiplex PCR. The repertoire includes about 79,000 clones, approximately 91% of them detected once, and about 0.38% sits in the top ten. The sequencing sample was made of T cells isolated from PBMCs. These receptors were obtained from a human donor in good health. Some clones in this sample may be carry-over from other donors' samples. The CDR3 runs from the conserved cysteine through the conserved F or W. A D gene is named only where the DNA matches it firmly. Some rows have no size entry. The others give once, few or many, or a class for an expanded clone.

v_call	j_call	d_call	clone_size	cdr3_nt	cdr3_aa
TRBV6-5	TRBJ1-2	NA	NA	TGTGCCAGCAGTGTGGACAGTTACTATGGCTACACCTTC	CASSVDSYYGYTF
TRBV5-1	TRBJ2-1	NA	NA	TGCGCCAGCAGCTTGGCCTTAGCTACCCTCTCCTACAATGAGCAGTTCTTC	CASSLALATLSYNEQFF
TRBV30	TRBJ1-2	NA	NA	TGTGCCTGGAACCGGGAGGATGGCTACACCTTC	CAWNREDGYTF
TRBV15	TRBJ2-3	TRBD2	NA	TGTGCCACCAGCAGACGACTAGCGAGCACAGATACGCAGTATTTT	CATSRRLASTDTQYF
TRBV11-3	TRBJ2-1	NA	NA	TGTGCCAGCAGCTTAGAGGGAGTAAATTACAATGAGCAGTTCTTC	CASSLEGVNYNEQFF
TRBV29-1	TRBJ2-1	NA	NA	TGCAGCGTTGTTCCCCCCGGTCCCCACAATGAGCAGTTCTTC	CSVVPPGPHNEQFF
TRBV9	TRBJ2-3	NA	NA	TGTGCCAGCAGCGTCGCAGATACGCAGTATTTT	CASSVADTQYF
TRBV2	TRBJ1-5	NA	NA	TGTGCCAGCAGTGACTTCGCGGGAAATCAGCCCCAGCATTTT	CASSDFAGNQPQHF
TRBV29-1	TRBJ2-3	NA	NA	TGCAGTCCTCGGATAGCCGACAGGGAGGCGCCAGATACGCAGTATTTT	CSPRIADREAPDTQYF
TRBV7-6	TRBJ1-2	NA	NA	TGTGCCAGCTACCCCTTGGGGGGGCGTTTTGGCTACACCTTC	CASYPLGGRFGYTF
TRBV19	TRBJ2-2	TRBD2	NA	TGTGCCAGTAGTATCCCCACTAGCGGGGACACCGGGGAGCTGTTTTTT	CASSIPTSGDTGELFF
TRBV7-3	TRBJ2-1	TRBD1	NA	TGTGCCAGCAGCCCGGGACAGCTCAATGAGCAGTTCTTC	CASSPGQLNEQFF
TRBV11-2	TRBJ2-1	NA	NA	TGTGCCAGCAGCTTAGGTTCCAGGGGCTACAATGAGCAGTTCTTC	CASSLGSRGYNEQFF
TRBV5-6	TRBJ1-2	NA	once	TGTGCCAGCAGCTTGCAGGCCCTGAACTATGGCTACACCTTC	CASSLQALNYGYTF
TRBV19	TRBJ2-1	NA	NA	TGTGCCAGTAGTCTTATGAGTAGCAATGAGCAGTTCTTC	CASSLMSSNEQFF
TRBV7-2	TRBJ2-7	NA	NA	TGTGCCAGCAGCTTAGTCACGGTTAGCTCCTACGAGCAGTACTTC	CASSLVTVSSYEQYF
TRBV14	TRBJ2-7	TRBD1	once	TGTGCCAGCAGCCAAGAAGGGACAGGGCGAGGTTACTACGAGCAGTACTTC	CASSQEGTGRGYYEQYF
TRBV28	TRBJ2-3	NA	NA	TGTGCCAGCAGTTTTATTGGACAAATAGATACGCAGTATTTT	CASSFIGQIDTQYF
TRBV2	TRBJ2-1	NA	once	TGTGCCAGCCTAGAGCGGGCTAGCTACAATGAGCAGTTCTTC	CASLERASYNEQFF
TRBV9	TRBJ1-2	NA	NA	TGTGCCAGCAGCGTAGACGGGGGGCCTAACTATGGCTACACCTTC	CASSVDGGPNYGYTF
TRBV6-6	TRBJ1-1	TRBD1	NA	TGTGCCAGCGCTAACAGGGGGCGAGACACTGAAGCTTTCTTT	CASANRGRDTEAFF
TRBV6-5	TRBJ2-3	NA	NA	TGTGCCAGCAGTTACTCGACAGGCACAGATACGCAGTATTTT	CASSYSTGTDTQYF
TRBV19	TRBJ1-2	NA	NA	TGTGCCAGTAGTTACAGCAACTATGGCTACACCTTC	CASSYSNYGYTF
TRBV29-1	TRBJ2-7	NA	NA	TGCAGCGTTGATTCGGACTCTTCCTACGAGCAGTACTTC	CSVDSDSSYEQYF
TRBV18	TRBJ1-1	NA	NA	TGTGCCAGCTCACCAGCGACGGGTATTGAAGCTTTCTTT	CASSPATGIEAFF
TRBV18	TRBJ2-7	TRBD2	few	TGTGCCAGCTCACCTCCGGCTAGCGGAGGCGACGAGCAGTACTTC	CASSPPASGGDEQYF
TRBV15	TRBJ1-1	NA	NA	TGTGCCACCAGCAGAGGGGTAAGCGGTGGCACTGAAGCTTTCTTT	CATSRGVSGGTEAFF
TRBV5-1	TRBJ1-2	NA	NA	TGCGCCAGCAGCCCGGACAGAAGAGACTATGGCTACACCTTC	CASSPDRRDYGYTF
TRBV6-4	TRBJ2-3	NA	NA	TGTGCCAGCAGTGACTCAAACGGGGCAGATACGCAGTATTTT	CASSDSNGADTQYF
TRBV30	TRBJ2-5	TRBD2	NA	TGTGCCTGGATGGGACTAGCGGGGCCCCAAGAGACCCAGTACTTC	CAWMGLAGPQETQYF
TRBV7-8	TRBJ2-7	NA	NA	TGTGCCAGCAGGGGGCTCTCGGGGGGCTCTTACGAGCAGTACTTC	CASRGLSGGSYEQYF
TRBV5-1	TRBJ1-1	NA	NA	TGCGCCAGCAGCTTGGATTTCCGGGGGAGCACTGAAGCTTTCTTT	CASSLDFRGSTEAFF
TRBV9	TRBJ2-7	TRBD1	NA	TGTGCCAGCAGCGCAAACGTGGGACAGTCCAACGAGCAGTACTTC	CASSANVGQSNEQYF
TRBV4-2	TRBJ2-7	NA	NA	TGTGCCAGCAGCCTGAAGTGGACAGAGTCCTACGAGCAGTACTTC	CASSLKWTESYEQYF
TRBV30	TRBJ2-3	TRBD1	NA	TGTGCCTGGAGTGTAGGGACAGGGGGCAGGGATACGCAGTATTTT	CAWSVGTGGRDTQYF
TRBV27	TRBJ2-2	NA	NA	TGTGCCAGCAGTTGGGCGGGATACACCGGGGAGCTGTTTTTT	CASSWAGYTGELFF
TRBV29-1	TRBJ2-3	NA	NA	TGCAGCGTTGATAACGGAGCTACACATACGCAGTATTTT	CSVDNGATHTQYF
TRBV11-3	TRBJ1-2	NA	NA	TGTGCCAGCAGCGCCAGGGGATTCGGCTACACCTTC	CASSARGFGYTF
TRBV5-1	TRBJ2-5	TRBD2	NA	TGCGCCAGCAGCCCTGGACTAGCGGGATTCCAAGAGACCCAGTACTTC	CASSPGLAGFQETQYF
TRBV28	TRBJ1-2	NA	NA	TGTGCCAGCAGCGCAGGAAACTATGGCTACACCTTC	CASSAGNYGYTF
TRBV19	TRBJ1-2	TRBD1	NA	TGTGCCAGTAGTACCAGACAGGGTAACTATGGCTACACCTTC	CASSTRQGNYGYTF